Each of the 4 T cell receptor beta chains below was sequenced from the same sample in a study of T cells expressing NK-cell markers. TCRdb reworked the 5' RACE reads into one entry per CDR3 protein, no DNA. Across about 460,000 distinct CDR3 sequences, the top ten clones capture roughly 1.4% of the sample. Sequencing was performed on blood T cells: a sorted CD56 or NKG2C T cell subset, CD4+ or CD8+ T cells, or bulk PBMC T cells (not recorded which). The receptors derive from a woman aged 50 to 60 in good health.

CDR3: CASRTGGSFWTDTQYF. This chain connects TRBV28 to TRBJ2-3; TCRdb lists TRBD1, though no DNA is available to test this call. Germline values: CDR1 MDHEN, CDR2 SYDVKM. The length of the CDR3 is 16 residues.

The chain recombines TRBV28 with TRBJ1-4; TCRdb proposes TRBD1, but this gene call is untestable without DNA. The germline V gene has CDR1 MDHEN and CDR2 SYDVKM. The CDR3 has 12 residues. CDR3 amino acids: CASTSPLEKLFF.

The J gene is TRBJ2-1, the V gene TRBV5-1; TCRdb lists TRBD2, though no DNA is available to test this call. Germline CDR1 and CDR2: SGHRS and YFSETQ. CDR3 size: 16 residues. The CDR3 reads CASSSSRLAGYNEQFF.

The V gene is TRBV3-1, the J gene TRBJ2-4. There are 11 residues in the CDR3. In germline, CDR1 is LGHDT, CDR2 YNNKEL (reference sequence). The CDR3 sequence is CASSQGLRFYF.